Presented here are 25 T cell receptor beta chains from one specimen sequenced in a study of blood T cell repertoires in COVID-19. Using immunoSEQ multiplex PCR, the repertoire was profiled, and TCRdb retains in-frame clones only, with some absent. There are under 450,000 clones in the sample; 75% to 90% occur only once, and 5% to 6% lies in the top ten. Sequencing used PBMCs or T cells enriched from blood (not recorded which). The origin of the receptors is a woman aged 50 to 60 who had recovered from COVID-19.

V and J are TRBV27 and TRBJ2-1; D possibly corresponds to TRBD1 (6 bases). CDR3 length: 15 amino acids. Trimming removed 3 bases from V and 7 bases from J, with 16 bases in between. The germline gives CDR1 MNHEY, CDR2 SMNVEV (reference sequence). The DNA of the CDR3 is TGTGCCAGCAGTTTGGGGACAAGGGTTACGAATGAGCAGTTCTTC. This sequence encodes CASSLGTRVTNEQFF.

V usage is TRBV7-9 and J usage is TRBJ1-2, with 10 bases matching TRBD1. Germline V CDR1 and CDR2: SEHNR, FQNEAQ (reference sequence). The V and J ends lost 5 bases and 5 bases, in that order; junction bases with no gene match: 11. The CDR3 has 16 amino acids. The CDR3 sequence is CASSRNTPGQGYGYTF. For the CDR3, the DNA is TGTGCCAGCAGCCGAAACACACCGGGACAGGGGTATGGCTACACCTTC.

The chain combines TRBV30 with TRBJ2-5; 9 nucleotides align to TRBD2. In germline, CDR1 is GTSNPN, CDR2 SVGIG (reference sequence). The CDR3 consists of 15 residues. V lost 7 bases, J lost 5 bases, and 14 bases stayed unmatched. The CDR3 is CALLVRRGGLETQYF. CDR3 nucleotide sequence: TGTGCCTTATTAGTTAGGCGGGGGGGCCTGGAGACCCAGTACTTC.

The chain employs TRBV5-6 and TRBJ2-3, with D perhaps matching TRBD2 (5 bases). Germline CDR1 reads SGHDT; CDR2 reads YYEEEE. The length of the CDR3 is 15 residues. V lost 5 bases and J lost 0, with 13 bases in between. The CDR3 protein is CASSGTTGSTDTQYF. CDR3 sequence (DNA): TGTGCCAGCAGTGGAACGACGGGAAGCACAGATACGCAGTATTTT.

This clone was observed a handful of times. The V gene is TRBV19, the J gene TRBJ1-5; D is undetermined. The CDR3 loop spans 13 amino acids. The ends were cut back, 5 bases at V and 0 bases at J, with 5 bases in the middle. CDR1 and CDR2 from the germline V gene are LNHDA and SQIVND (reference sequence). The CDR3 region has the DNA TGTGCCAGTAGTGACACTAGCAATCAGCCCCAGCATTTT. Translation: CASSDTSNQPQHF.

This sequence joins TRBV7-9 and TRBJ1-1; D remains ambiguous. V was cut by 1 base and J by 1 base, with 10 bases left in between. The length of the CDR3 is 15 residues. Germline V CDR1 and CDR2: SEHNR, FQNEAQ (reference sequence). The CDR3 protein is CASSLVHSSNTEAFF. The CDR3 DNA sequence: TGTGCCAGCAGCTTAGTGCACTCATCGAACACTGAAGCTTTCTTT.

This sequence joins TRBV7-9 and TRBJ1-5; the D gene is possibly TRBD1 (5 bases). The germline V gene encodes CDR1 SEHNR and CDR2 FQNEAQ (reference sequence). This CDR3 is 13 amino acids long. The V gene lost 5 bases and the J gene lost 4 bases, with 9 bases spanning the gap. The CDR3, as DNA: TGTGCCAGCAGCCCGGCAGGGAATCAGCCCCAGCATTTT. Amino acid sequence: CASSPAGNQPQHF.

This clone has only one observation. This chain joins TRBV7-9 and TRBJ1-2, with 7 bases matching TRBD1. CDR3 size: 17 residues. Germline assignment: CDR1 SEHNR and CDR2 FQNEAQ (reference sequence). The V and J ends lost 2 bases and 4 bases, in that order; junction bases with no gene match: 13. The CDR3 spells CASSLTGETERRYGYTF. CDR3 DNA: TGTGCCAGCAGCTTAACAGGGGAGACTGAACGGCGCTATGGCTACACCTTC.

The chain joins TRBV30 to TRBJ1-3, with D uncertain. V was pared by 4 bases and J by 2 bases, with 9 bases between. The germline gives CDR1 GTSNPN, CDR2 SVGIG (reference sequence). CDR3 length: 13 residues. As DNA, the CDR3 is TGTGCCTGGAACAGTAGAACTGGAAACACCATATATTTT. Encoded protein: CAWNSRTGNTIYF.

The J gene is TRBJ2-1, the V gene TRBV14; 10 positions agree with TRBD1. Trimming took 3 bases from V and 9 from J; bases not matched to a gene: 8. The CDR3 length is 15 residues. Per the germline V gene, CDR1 is SGHDN and CDR2 is FVKESK. CDR3 coding DNA: TGTGCCAGCAGCCAGCTGACAGGGGGCTTGGGTGAGCAGTTCTTC. Protein sequence: CASSQLTGGLGEQFF.

The V call is TRBV5-8, the J call TRBJ1-3, with D unresolved. Trimming shortened V by 8 bases and J by 1 base, and 28 bases separated the two germline ends. Germline V lookup: CDR1 SGHTS, CDR2 YDEGEE. The CDR3 sequence is 19 residues long. The CDR3 sequence: CASTARRSTRRTSGNTIYF. The CDR3 bases are TGTGCCAGTACCGCCCGGCGGAGCACACGGAGGACTTCTGGAAACACCATATATTTT.

This rearrangement joins TRBV4-3 to TRBJ1-2; the D gene is possibly TRBD1 (6 bases). Germline V gives CDR1 LGHNA, CDR2 YSLEER. Trimming stripped 8 bases from V and 2 bases from J, with 12 bases between. The CDR3 runs to 13 residues. For the CDR3, the DNA is TGCGCCAGCGGACAGACAGTGAACTATGGCTACACCTTC. This codes for CASGQTVNYGYTF.

The sample holds a few counts of this clone. J is TRBJ1-2 and V is TRBV5-6, with 7 bases matching TRBD1. The CDR3 spans 16 residues. CDR1 is SGHDT, CDR2 YYEEEE, per germline. V lost 0 bases, J lost 1 base, and 6 bases stayed unmatched. In DNA, the CDR3 is TGTGCCAGCAGCTTGGCCGGGACAGACCTTAACTATGGCTACACCTTC. Translating it yields CASSLAGTDLNYGYTF.

The chain joins TRBV27 to TRBJ2-3, with TRBD2 matching 12 bases. V gave up 6 bases and J gave up 1 base; unmatched junction bases: 14. Germline-derived CDR1 and CDR2 are MNHEY and SMNVEV (reference sequence). This CDR3 is 19 amino acids long. The CDR3 loop reads CASRANRLGLAGRTDTQYF. The CDR3 nucleotides are TGTGCCAGCAGAGCGAACCGACTTGGACTAGCGGGACGCACAGATACGCAGTATTTT.

The CDR3 sequence is CASSLVPPGGGNTEAFF. The CDR3 DNA follows: TGTGCCAGCAGCTTAGTCCCGCCGGGGGGAGGGAACACTGAAGCTTTCTTT. V gene TRBV7-6 combines with J gene TRBJ1-1; TRBD1 might be the D (5 bases). The V gene's germline CDR1 is SGHVS and CDR2 FNYEAQ. There are 17 residues in the CDR3. Deletions cut 1 base from V and 1 base from J, with 16 bases between. The whole variable domain, remainder taken from reference TRBV7-6 and TRBJ1-1, is GAGVSQSPRYKVTKRGQDVALRCDPISGHVSLYWYRQALGQGPEFLTYFNYEAQQDKSGLPNDRFSAERPEGSISTLTIQRTEQRDSAMYRCASSLVPPGGGNTEAFFGQGTRLTVV.

The J gene is TRBJ1-2, the V gene TRBV6-6, with D unresolved. CDR3 length: 14 amino acids. V gave up 7 bases and J gave up 2 bases, with 14 bases separating them. Germline V gives CDR1 MNHNY, CDR2 SVGAGI (reference sequence). CDR3 coding DNA: TGTGCCAGCACCGCGGACTTCTCCAACTATGGCTACACCTTC. This encodes CASTADFSNYGYTF.

CDR3 sequence: CASSRGQGVRETF. The CDR3 DNA sequence: TGTGCCAGCAGCCGAGGACAGGGTGTTAGAGAAACCTTC. The chain employs TRBV12-3 or TRBV12-4 and TRBJ1-2; 8 bases match TRBD1. This CDR3 contains 13 residues. The trim removed 6 bases at V and 14 bases at J, leaving 14 bases unmatched.

In DNA, the CDR3 is TGTGCCAGCAGCCCGGGGGGGGTAGATCGGGGCGAGCAGTACTTC. Translating gives CASSPGGVDRGEQYF. The V call is TRBV9, the J call TRBJ2-7; 8 bases agree with TRBD2. The germline V gene has CDR1 SGDLS and CDR2 YYNGEE. The trim removed 4 bases at V and 6 bases at J, leaving 12 bases unmatched. The CDR3 has 15 amino acids.

The rearrangement joins TRBV29-1 to TRBJ1-2, with D possibly TRBD1 on 5 matching bases. The CDR3 runs to 14 residues. Trimming pared 3 bases from V and 2 bases from J, leaving 13 bases between. CDR1 and CDR2 (germline): SQVTM, ANQGSEA. The CDR3 DNA is TGCAGCGTTGAGAGTAGACAGCCCAACTATGGCTACACCTTC. Residues: CSVESRQPNYGYTF.

This chain links TRBV24-1 with TRBJ2-1; 11 nucleotides align to TRBD2. The V gene's germline CDR1 is KGHDR and CDR2 SFDVKD. Germline trimming cut 4 bases from V and 14 bases from J; bases unmatched to any gene: 9. This CDR3 is built from 14 residues. CDR3 bases: TGTGCCACCAGTGAAACCCTAGCGGGAGGACGTAAGTTCTTC. Protein product: CATSETLAGGRKFF.

V gene TRBV19 combines with J gene TRBJ2-6; D not resolved. V dropped 3 bases and J dropped 0 bases, with 15 bases sitting between them. The CDR3 consists of 18 residues. Germline V gene data show CDR1 as LNHDA and CDR2 as SQIVND (reference sequence). CDR3 in amino acids: CASSMYSTTISGANVLTF. CDR3 coding DNA: TGTGCCAGTAGTATGTACAGCACAACCATCTCTGGGGCCAACGTCCTGACTTTC.

Turning to this clone: Other DNA sequences in the sample encode the same CDR3. The V call is TRBV5-1, the J call TRBJ2-1; 12 bases are a match to TRBD2. CDR3 size: 15 residues. Germline loops: CDR1 SGHRS, CDR2 YFSETQ. V gave up 2 bases and J gave up 7 bases; unmatched junction bases: 4. The CDR3 coding sequence is TGCGCCAGCAGCTTAGGGACTAGCGGGTTAAATGAGCAGTTCTTC. Translation gives CASSLGTSGLNEQFF.

Notes on this clone: Germline is not matched at one junction end, which may reflect a read error. V usage is TRBV19 and J usage is TRBJ2-7; D perhaps matches TRBD2 (7 bases). The germline V gene encodes CDR1 LNHDA and CDR2 SQIVND (reference sequence). The CDR3 covers 14 residues. This chain's CDR3 is CASSKGGSSYEQYF. The CDR3 bases are TGTGCCAGCAGTAAGGGGGGGAGCTCCTACGAGCAGTACTTC.

The chain joins TRBV7-3 to TRBJ1-5; D might be TRBD1 (6 bases). CDR1 is SGHTA and CDR2 is FQGTGA in the germline V gene. Trimming pared 5 bases from V and 4 bases from J, leaving 9 bases between. The CDR3 sequence is 13 residues long. CDR3 amino acids: CASSLGQNQPQHF. Here the CDR3 DNA reads TGTGCCAGCAGCCTCGGACAGAATCAGCCCCAGCATTTT.

V gene TRBV7-2 combines with J gene TRBJ1-1; 10 positions match TRBD1. CDR1 is SGHTA and CDR2 is FQGNSA in the germline V gene. The ends lost 5 bases at V and 4 bases at J; junction bases unmatched: 4. The CDR3 contains 14 residues. CDR3 in DNA: TGTGCCAGCAGCCGGACAGGGGGTCCCACTGAAGCTTTCTTT. This codes for CASSRTGGPTEAFF.